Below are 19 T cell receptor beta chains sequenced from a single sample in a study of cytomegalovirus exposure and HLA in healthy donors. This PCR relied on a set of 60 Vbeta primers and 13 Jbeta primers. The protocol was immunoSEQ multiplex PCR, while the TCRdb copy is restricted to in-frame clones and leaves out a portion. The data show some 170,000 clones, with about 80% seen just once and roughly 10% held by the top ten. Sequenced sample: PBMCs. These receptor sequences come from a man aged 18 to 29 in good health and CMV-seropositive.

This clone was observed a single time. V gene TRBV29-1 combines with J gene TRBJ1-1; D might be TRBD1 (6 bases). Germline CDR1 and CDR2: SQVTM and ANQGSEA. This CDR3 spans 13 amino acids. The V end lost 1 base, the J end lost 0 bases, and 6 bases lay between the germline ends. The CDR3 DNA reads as TGCAGCGTTGAAGGACAGGTGAACACTGAAGCTTTCTTT. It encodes CSVEGQVNTEAFF. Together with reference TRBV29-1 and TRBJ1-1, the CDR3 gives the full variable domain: SAVISQKPSRDICQRGTSLTIQCQVDSQVTMMFWYRQQPGQSLTLIATANQGSEATYESGFVIDKFPISRPNLTFSTLTVSNMSPEDSSIYLCSVEGQVNTEAFFGQGTRLTVV.

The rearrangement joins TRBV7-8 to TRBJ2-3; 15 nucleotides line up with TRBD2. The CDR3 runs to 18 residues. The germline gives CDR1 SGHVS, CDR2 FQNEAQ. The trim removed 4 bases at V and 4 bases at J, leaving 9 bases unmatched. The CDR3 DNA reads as TGTGCCAGCAGCTCACCAGGGACTAGCGGGAGGTTCGCAGATACGCAGTATTTT. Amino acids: CASSSPGTSGRFADTQYF.

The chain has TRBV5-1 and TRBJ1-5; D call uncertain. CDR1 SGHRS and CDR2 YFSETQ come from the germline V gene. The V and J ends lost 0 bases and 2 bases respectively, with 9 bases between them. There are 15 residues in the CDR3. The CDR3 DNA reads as TGCGCCAGCAGCTTGGGGCCAAACGGCAATCAGCCCCAGCATTTT. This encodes CASSLGPNGNQPQHF.

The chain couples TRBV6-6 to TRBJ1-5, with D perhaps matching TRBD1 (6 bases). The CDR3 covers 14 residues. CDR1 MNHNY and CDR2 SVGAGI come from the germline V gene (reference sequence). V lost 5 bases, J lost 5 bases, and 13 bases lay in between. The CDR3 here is CASSPDSRDQPQHF. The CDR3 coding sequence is TGTGCCAGCAGTCCGGACAGTCGGGATCAGCCCCAGCATTTT.

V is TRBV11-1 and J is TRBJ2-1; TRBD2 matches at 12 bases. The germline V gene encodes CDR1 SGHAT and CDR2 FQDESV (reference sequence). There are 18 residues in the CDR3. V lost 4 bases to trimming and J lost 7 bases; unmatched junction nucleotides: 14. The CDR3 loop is CASSWRSSGGAVLNEQFF. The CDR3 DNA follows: TGTGCCAGCAGCTGGCGGTCTAGCGGGGGGGCAGTGTTAAATGAGCAGTTCTTC. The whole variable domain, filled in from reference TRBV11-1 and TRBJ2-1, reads EAEVAQSPRYKITEKSQAVAFWCDPISGHATLYWYRQILGQGPELLVQFQDESVVDDSQLPKDRFSAERLKGVDSTLKIQPAELGDSAMYLCASSWRSSGGAVLNEQFFGPGTRLTVL.

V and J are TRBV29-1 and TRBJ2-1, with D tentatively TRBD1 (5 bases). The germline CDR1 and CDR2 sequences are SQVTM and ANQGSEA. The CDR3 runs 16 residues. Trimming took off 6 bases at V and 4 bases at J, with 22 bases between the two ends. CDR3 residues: CSVVEVEGALYNEQFF. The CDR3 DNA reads TGCAGCGTCGTTGAGGTGGAAGGGGCTCTATACAATGAGCAGTTCTTC.

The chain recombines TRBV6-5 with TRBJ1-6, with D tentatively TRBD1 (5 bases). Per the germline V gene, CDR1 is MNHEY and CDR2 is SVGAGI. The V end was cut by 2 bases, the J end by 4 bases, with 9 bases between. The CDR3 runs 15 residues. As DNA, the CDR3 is TGTGCCAGCAGTTACCGTACAGGATATAATTCACCCCTCCACTTT. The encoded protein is CASSYRTGYNSPLHF.

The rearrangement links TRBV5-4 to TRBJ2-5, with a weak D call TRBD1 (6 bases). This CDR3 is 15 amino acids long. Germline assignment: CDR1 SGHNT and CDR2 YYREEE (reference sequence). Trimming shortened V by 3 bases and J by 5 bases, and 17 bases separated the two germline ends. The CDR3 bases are TGTGCCAGCAGCTGGGGACAAGTCCAGAGGGAGACCCAGTACTTC. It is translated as CASSWGQVQRETQYF.

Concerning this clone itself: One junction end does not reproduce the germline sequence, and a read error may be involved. The CDR3 sequence: CASCLGQGYEQYF. As DNA, the CDR3 is TGTGCCAGCTGCTTGGGACAGGGATACGAGCAGTACTTC. The J gene is TRBJ2-7, the V gene TRBV7-9; 9 bases are a match to TRBD1. The CDR3 totals 13 residues. Germline V gives CDR1 SEHNR, CDR2 FQNEAQ (reference sequence).

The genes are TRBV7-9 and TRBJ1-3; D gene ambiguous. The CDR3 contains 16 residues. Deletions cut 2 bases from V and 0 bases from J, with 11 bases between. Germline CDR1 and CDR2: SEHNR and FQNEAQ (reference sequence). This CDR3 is CASSLSYDFSGNTIYF. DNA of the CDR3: TGTGCCAGCAGCTTATCCTATGACTTCTCTGGAAACACCATATATTTT.

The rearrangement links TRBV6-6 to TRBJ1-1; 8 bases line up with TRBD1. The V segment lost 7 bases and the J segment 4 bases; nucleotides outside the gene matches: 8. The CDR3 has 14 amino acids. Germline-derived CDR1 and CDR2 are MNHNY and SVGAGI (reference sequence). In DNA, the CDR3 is TGTGCCAGCACCCCGACAGGGGTTACCACTGAAGCTTTCTTT. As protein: CASTPTGVTTEAFF.

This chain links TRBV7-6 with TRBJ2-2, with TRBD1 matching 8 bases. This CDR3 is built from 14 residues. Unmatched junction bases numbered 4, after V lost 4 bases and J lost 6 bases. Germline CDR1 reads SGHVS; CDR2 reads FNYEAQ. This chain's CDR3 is CASSSGQGPGELFF. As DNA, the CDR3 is TGTGCCAGCAGCTCTGGACAGGGCCCCGGGGAGCTGTTTTTT.

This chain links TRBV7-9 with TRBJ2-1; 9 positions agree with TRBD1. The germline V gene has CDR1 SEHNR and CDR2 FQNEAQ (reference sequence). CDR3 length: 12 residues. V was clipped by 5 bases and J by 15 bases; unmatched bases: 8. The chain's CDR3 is CASSHGDREWFF. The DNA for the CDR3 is TGTGCCAGCAGCCATGGGGACAGGGAGTGGTTCTTC.

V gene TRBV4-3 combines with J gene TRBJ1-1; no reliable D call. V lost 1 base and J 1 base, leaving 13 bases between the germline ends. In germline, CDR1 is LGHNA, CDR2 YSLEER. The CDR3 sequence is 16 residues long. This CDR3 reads CASSQGQSQWNTEAFF. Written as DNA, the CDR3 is TGCGCCAGCAGCCAAGGTCAATCACAATGGAACACTGAAGCTTTCTTT.

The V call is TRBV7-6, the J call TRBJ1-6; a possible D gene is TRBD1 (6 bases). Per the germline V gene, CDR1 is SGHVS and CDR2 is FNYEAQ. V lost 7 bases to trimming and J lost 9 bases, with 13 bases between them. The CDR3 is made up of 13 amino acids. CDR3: CASTLSRGSPLHF. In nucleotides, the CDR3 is TGTGCCAGCACCCTAAGCAGGGGTTCACCCCTCCACTTT.

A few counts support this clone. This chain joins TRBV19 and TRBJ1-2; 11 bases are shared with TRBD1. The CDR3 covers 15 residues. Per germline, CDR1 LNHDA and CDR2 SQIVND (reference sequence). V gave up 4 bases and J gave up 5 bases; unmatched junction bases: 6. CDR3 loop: CASSKPGQGVYGYTF. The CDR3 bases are TGTGCCAGTAGTAAACCGGGACAGGGGGTTTATGGCTACACCTTC.

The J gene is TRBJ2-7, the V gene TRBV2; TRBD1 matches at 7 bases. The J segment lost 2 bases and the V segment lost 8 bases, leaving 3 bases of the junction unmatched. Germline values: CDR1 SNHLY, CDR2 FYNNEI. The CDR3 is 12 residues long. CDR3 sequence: CASHTGAYEQYF. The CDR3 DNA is TGTGCCAGCCATACAGGGGCCTACGAGCAGTACTTC.

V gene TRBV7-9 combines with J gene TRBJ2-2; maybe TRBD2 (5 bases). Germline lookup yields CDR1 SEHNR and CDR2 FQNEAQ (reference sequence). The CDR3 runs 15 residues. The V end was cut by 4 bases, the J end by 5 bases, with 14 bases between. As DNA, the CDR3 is TGTGCCAGCAGCTGGGTGAACCGAGGGACCGGGGAGCTGTTTTTT. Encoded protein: CASSWVNRGTGELFF. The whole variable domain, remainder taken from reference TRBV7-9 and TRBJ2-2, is DTGVSQNPRHKITKRGQNVTFRCDPISEHNRLYWYRQTLGQGPEFLTYFQNEAQLEKSRLLSDRFSAERPKGSFSTLEIQRTEQGDSAMYLCASSWVNRGTGELFFGEGSRLTVL.

The DNA of the CDR3 is TGCGCCAGCAGCTTGGGTCCAGGGGGAGAATCACCCCTCCACTTT. Its translation is CASSLGPGGESPLHF. The chain combines TRBV5-1 with TRBJ1-6, with 7 bases that match TRBD1. The germline gives CDR1 SGHRS, CDR2 YFSETQ. The ends lost 0 bases at V and 10 bases at J; junction bases unmatched: 7. The CDR3 loop spans 15 amino acids.